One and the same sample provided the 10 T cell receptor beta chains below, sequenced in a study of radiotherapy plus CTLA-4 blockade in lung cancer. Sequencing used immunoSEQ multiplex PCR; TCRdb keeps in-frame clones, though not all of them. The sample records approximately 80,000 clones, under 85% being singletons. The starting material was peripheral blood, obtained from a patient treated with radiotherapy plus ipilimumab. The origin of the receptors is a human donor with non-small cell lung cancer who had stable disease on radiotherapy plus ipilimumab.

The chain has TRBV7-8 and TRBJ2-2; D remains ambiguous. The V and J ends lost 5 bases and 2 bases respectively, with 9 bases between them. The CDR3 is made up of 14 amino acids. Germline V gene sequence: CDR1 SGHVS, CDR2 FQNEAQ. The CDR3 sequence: CASSLRENTGELFF. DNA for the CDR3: TGTGCCAGCAGCCTTAGGGAAAACACCGGGGAGCTGTTTTTT.

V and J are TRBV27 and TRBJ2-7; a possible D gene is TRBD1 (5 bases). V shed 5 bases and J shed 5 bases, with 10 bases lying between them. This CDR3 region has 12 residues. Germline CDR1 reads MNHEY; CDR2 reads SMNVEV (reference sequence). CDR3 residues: CASSGAGNEQYF. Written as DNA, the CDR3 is TGTGCCAGCAGTGGGGCAGGGAACGAGCAGTACTTC.

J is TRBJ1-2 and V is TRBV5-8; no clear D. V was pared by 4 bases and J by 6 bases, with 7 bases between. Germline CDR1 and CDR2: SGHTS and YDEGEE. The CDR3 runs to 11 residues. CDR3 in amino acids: CASSRVHGYTF. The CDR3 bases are TGTGCCAGCAGCCGCGTACATGGCTACACCTTC. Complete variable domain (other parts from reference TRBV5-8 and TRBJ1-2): EAGVTQSPTHLIKTRGQQATLRCSPISGHTSVYWYQQALGLGLQFLLWYDEGEERNRGNFPPRFSGRQFPNYSSELNVNALELEDSALYLCASSRVHGYTFGSGTRLTVV.

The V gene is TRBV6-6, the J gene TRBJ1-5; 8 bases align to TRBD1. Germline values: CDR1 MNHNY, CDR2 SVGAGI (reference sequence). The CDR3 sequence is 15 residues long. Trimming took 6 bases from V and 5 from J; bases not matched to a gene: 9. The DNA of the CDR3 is TGTGCCAGCAGCGAAACCGGGACAGGTTATCAGCCCCAGCATTTT. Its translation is CASSETGTGYQPQHF.

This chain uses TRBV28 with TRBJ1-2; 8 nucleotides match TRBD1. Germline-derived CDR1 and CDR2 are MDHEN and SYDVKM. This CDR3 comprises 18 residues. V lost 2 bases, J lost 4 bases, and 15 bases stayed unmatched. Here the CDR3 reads CASSLPVGQGGMGYGYTF. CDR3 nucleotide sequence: TGTGCCAGCAGTTTACCGGTCGGACAGGGAGGTATGGGCTATGGCTACACCTTC.

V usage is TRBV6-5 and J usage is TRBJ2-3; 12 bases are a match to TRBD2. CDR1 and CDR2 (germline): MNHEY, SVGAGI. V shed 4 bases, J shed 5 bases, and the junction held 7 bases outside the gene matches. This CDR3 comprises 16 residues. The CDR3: CASSSSSGGAVDTQYF. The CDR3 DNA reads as TGTGCCAGCAGTTCCTCTAGCGGGGGGGCCGTAGATACGCAGTATTTT.

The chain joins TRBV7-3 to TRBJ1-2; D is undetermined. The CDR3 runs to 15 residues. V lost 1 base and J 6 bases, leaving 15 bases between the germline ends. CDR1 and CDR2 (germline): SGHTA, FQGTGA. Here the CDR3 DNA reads TGTGCCAGCAGCTTAAACCCAGGCGGTGGGAATGGCTACACCTTC. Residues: CASSLNPGGGNGYTF.

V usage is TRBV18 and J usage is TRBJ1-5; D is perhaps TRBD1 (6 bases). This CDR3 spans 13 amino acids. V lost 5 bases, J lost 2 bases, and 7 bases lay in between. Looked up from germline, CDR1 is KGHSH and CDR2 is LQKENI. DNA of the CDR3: TGTGCCAGCTCATGGACAGGCAATCAGCCCCAGCATTTT. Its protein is CASSWTGNQPQHF.

The CDR3 region has the DNA TGTGCCAGCAGCTTAGGGGACGGAGCTAACTATGGCTACACCTTC. It translates to CASSLGDGANYGYTF. The V and J genes are TRBV7-9 and TRBJ1-2; a weak D match, TRBD1 (5 bases). The length of the CDR3 is 15 residues. Germline V gene data show CDR1 as SEHNR and CDR2 as FQNEAQ (reference sequence). Trimming pared 1 base from V and 0 bases from J, leaving 9 bases between.

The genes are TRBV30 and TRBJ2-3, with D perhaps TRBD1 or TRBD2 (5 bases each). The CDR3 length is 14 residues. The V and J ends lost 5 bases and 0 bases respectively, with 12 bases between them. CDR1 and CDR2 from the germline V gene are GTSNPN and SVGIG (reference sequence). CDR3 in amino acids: CAWSGGFSTDTQYF. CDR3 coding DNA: TGTGCCTGGTCTGGGGGATTTAGCACAGATACGCAGTATTTT.